The 17 T cell receptor beta chains below all came from one sample that was sequenced in a study of cytomegalovirus exposure and HLA in healthy donors. Use of 60 Vbeta and 13 Jbeta primers characterized the PCR. TCRdb's table, derived via immunoSEQ multiplex PCR, lists solely in-frame clones and lacks some. The top ten hold roughly 1.4% of the sample, which has under 200,000 clones, about 71% seen once. The sequenced sample consisted of PBMCs. These receptors were obtained from a man aged 45 to 65 in good health and CMV-seronegative.

In this sample, this clone turned up once. The chain is built from TRBV13 and TRBJ2-1; a possible D gene is TRBD2 (5 bases). The V gene lost 5 bases and the J gene lost 0 bases, with 8 bases spanning the gap. The length of the CDR3 is 14 residues. Per the germline V gene, CDR1 is PRHDT and CDR2 is FYEKMQ (reference sequence). The DNA of the CDR3 is TGTGCCAGCAGCGGCGGACTCTCCTACAATGAGCAGTTCTTC. Translating gives CASSGGLSYNEQFF.

The chain combines TRBV28 with TRBJ1-3; D remains ambiguous. Germline-derived CDR1 and CDR2 are MDHEN and SYDVKM. This CDR3 spans 12 amino acids. Deletions cut 8 bases from V and 3 bases from J, with 8 bases between. CDR3 in DNA: TGTGCCAGCGGGCTTAGTGGAAACACCATATATTTT. It is translated as CASGLSGNTIYF.

This clone was detected only a few times. The CDR3 loop is CASRLTGRETQYF. The CDR3, as DNA: TGTGCCAGTAGGCTAACAGGGCGGGAGACCCAGTACTTC. The chain couples TRBV19 to TRBJ2-5; possibly TRBD1 for D (6 bases). The CDR3 sequence is 13 residues long. Trimming pared 6 bases from V and 5 bases from J, leaving 13 bases between. The germline CDR1 and CDR2 sequences are LNHDA and SQIVND (reference sequence).

The J gene is TRBJ1-4, the V gene TRBV6-1, with TRBD1 matching 7 bases. V dropped 3 bases and J dropped 7; count of bases not matched to a gene: 5. Germline values: CDR1 MNHNS, CDR2 SASEGT. The CDR3 runs to 14 residues. CDR3 amino acids: CASSDLQGREKLFF. CDR3 nucleotide sequence: TGTGCCAGCAGTGATTTACAGGGGCGTGAAAAACTGTTTTTT.

This chain joins TRBV10-3 and TRBJ2-7, with a weak D call TRBD1 (5 bases). Trimming took 3 bases from V and 2 from J, leaving 8 bases between them. The CDR3 loop spans 13 amino acids. Germline V gene data show CDR1 as ENHRY and CDR2 as SYGVKD. CDR3 sequence (DNA): TGTGCCATCAGTGACGGACAACCCTACGAGCAGTACTTC. Amino acid sequence: CAISDGQPYEQYF.

This clone was counted only a few times. The chain carries TRBV6-1 and TRBJ1-2; D call uncertain. Germline V gene sequence: CDR1 MNHNS, CDR2 SASEGT. The CDR3 length is 13 residues. Trimming stripped 2 bases from V and 7 bases from J, with 11 bases between. The CDR3 loop is CASSEYLSSGYTF. In DNA, the CDR3 is TGTGCCAGCAGTGAATATCTTAGCAGTGGCTACACCTTC.

The chain links TRBV4-3 to TRBJ1-1; D not certain. CDR3 length: 12 amino acids. V dropped 0 bases and J dropped 11 bases, with 10 bases sitting between them. The germline V gene has CDR1 LGHNA and CDR2 YSLEER. CDR3 DNA: TGCGCCAGCAGCCAAGATGCGGGTACTGCTTTCTTT. This sequence encodes CASSQDAGTAFF.

V and J are TRBV19 and TRBJ2-1, with 10 positions matching TRBD1. Germline CDR1 is LNHDA and CDR2 is SQIVND (reference sequence). The CDR3 has 13 residues. The J segment lost 8 bases and the V segment lost 6 bases, leaving 4 bases of the junction unmatched. The CDR3 here is CASSDRGLDEQFF. The CDR3 region has the DNA TGTGCCAGTAGCGACAGGGGGCTGGATGAGCAGTTCTTC.

The chain is built from TRBV4-2 and TRBJ1-1; 7 bases agree with TRBD1. Germline V lookup: CDR1 LGHNA, CDR2 YNFKEQ. The CDR3 spans 16 residues. V trimming: 0 bases; J trimming: 2 bases; junction bases outside the gene matches: 6. CDR3 in DNA: TGTGCCAGCAGCCAAGATGCCGGGACAGTAAACACTGAAGCTTTCTTT. Its translation: CASSQDAGTVNTEAFF.

This clone was counted between two and nine times. This sequence joins TRBV29-1 and TRBJ2-1, with TRBD1 identical over 11 bases. J was trimmed by 3 bases and V by 1 base; bases with no gene match: 2. In germline, CDR1 is SQVTM, CDR2 ANQGSEA. CDR3 length equals 15 residues. The CDR3 nucleotides are TGCAGCGTTGAAGGGACAGGGGGCCTCTACAATGAGCAGTTCTTC. Translation gives CSVEGTGGLYNEQFF.

This clone showed up just a few times. The V call is TRBV7-2, the J call TRBJ1-2; possible D gene TRBD1, 6 bases. V lost 4 bases to trimming and J lost 7 bases, with 13 bases between them. The CDR3 consists of 13 residues. Germline CDR1 is SGHTA and CDR2 is FQGNSA. The CDR3: CASSSHRDGGYTF. The CDR3, as DNA: TGTGCCAGCAGCTCCCACAGGGATGGTGGCTACACCTTC.

This clone was observed a few times. The chain uses TRBV4-2 and TRBJ1-2; 8 bases line up with TRBD1. The CDR3 totals 18 residues. Germline CDR1 LGHNA, CDR2 YNFKEQ. V trimming: 3 bases; J trimming: 0 bases; junction bases outside the gene matches: 12. CDR3 sequence (DNA): TGTGCCAGCAGCCACCAAGGCCTCGGACAGGGACCTAACTATGGCTACACCTTC. Translated: CASSHQGLGQGPNYGYTF.

This clone was seen only a few times. The rearrangement links TRBV6-5 to TRBJ1-5; no definite D call. The ends were cut back, 0 bases at V and 4 bases at J, with 4 bases in the middle. CDR1 is MNHEY, CDR2 SVGAGI, per germline. The CDR3 is 13 amino acids. The CDR3: CASSYSVNQPQHF. The CDR3 bases are TGTGCCAGCAGTTACTCCGTGAATCAGCCCCAGCATTTT.

The gene calls are TRBV2 and TRBJ1-2; 9 nucleotides agree with TRBD1. Per germline, CDR1 SNHLY and CDR2 FYNNEI. CDR3 size: 14 residues. J gave up 8 bases and V 3 bases, and 7 bases lay outside the gene matches. The CDR3 sequence: CASSDYRGLDGYTF. The CDR3 coding sequence is TGTGCCAGCAGTGATTACAGGGGGCTAGACGGCTACACCTTC. Drawing the rest from reference TRBV2 and TRBJ1-2, the complete variable domain is EPEVTQTPSHQVTQMGQEVILRCVPISNHLYFYWYRQILGQKVEFLVSFYNNEISEKSEIFDDQFSVERPDGSNFTLKIRSTKLEDSAMYFCASSDYRGLDGYTFGSGTRLTVV.

This clone was counted only a few times. V gene TRBV2 combines with J gene TRBJ2-2; TRBD1 might be the D (6 bases). The germline V and J ends were trimmed by 5 bases and 10 bases, with 11 bases remaining between them. Looked up from germline, CDR1 is SNHLY and CDR2 is FYNNEI. CDR3 length: 12 residues. CDR3 in DNA: TGTGCCAGCAGTAGGGGGTTCGAGGAGCTGTTTTTT. Its protein product is CASSRGFEELFF. Together with reference TRBV2 and TRBJ2-2, the CDR3 gives the full variable domain: EPEVTQTPSHQVTQMGQEVILRCVPISNHLYFYWYRQILGQKVEFLVSFYNNEISEKSEIFDDQFSVERPDGSNFTLKIRSTKLEDSAMYFCASSRGFEELFFGEGSRLTVL.

The chain employs TRBV5-8 and TRBJ2-3, with D possibly matching TRBD1 (5 bases). Trimming removed 0 bases from V and 5 bases from J, with 13 bases in between. This CDR3 comprises 15 residues. Germline CDR1 and CDR2: SGHTS and YDEGEE. The CDR3 loop reads CASSLEGRVKDTQYF. The CDR3, as DNA: TGTGCCAGCAGCTTGGAGGGGCGAGTTAAAGATACGCAGTATTTT.

This clone was seen a single time. The chain joins TRBV6-1 to TRBJ2-3; tentative D call: TRBD2 (5 bases). V was cut by 1 base and J by 2 bases, with 13 bases left in between. The CDR3 loop spans 16 amino acids. Germline values: CDR1 MNHNS, CDR2 SASEGT. The CDR3: CASSEGRSSFTDTQYF. The DNA of the CDR3 is TGTGCCAGCAGTGAAGGGAGGAGCAGCTTCACAGATACGCAGTATTTT.